This T cell receptor beta chain was identified during a study of cytomegalovirus exposure and HLA in healthy donors. Regarding the study as a whole: Versus the approximately 700-donor mean, an Asian-associated ancestry cluster reportedly showed fewer N-insertions in a later analysis. A few chains tied to CMV proved CMV antigen-specific in vitro. Cytomegalovirus association was assigned to 170 or so TCR beta chains.

This CDR3 comprises 18 residues. With V trimmed by 2 bases and J by 4 bases, 14 bases remained unmatched. CDR1 and CDR2 from the germline V gene are MNHEY and SMNVEV (reference sequence). This clone came up a few times. Its antigen is unidentified. Healthy bone marrow donors formed the donor group. PCR used 60 Vbeta primers and 13 Jbeta primers. Repertoires were generated with immunoSEQ multiplex PCR, while TCRdb's copy carries only in-frame clones and drops some. This table has roughly 140,000 clones, roughly 9.4% appearing once. The chain employs TRBV27 and TRBJ2-5; 9 bases fit TRBD2. Material: PBMCs. The receptor was isolated from a male donor in good health and CMV-seronegative. The CDR3 is CASSLLAGGLGFVETQYF. CDR3 bases: TGTGCCAGCAGTTTACTGGCGGGGGGGCTGGGGTTCGTAGAGACCCAGTACTTC.